This TCR beta chain came from a study of glioma-infiltrating T cells. Study results and limitations: Very few CDR3 sequences were shared between tissue and blood. Gliomas, especially low-grade, showed above-expected tissue-blood divergence; non-neoplastic patients showed below.

By proportion, this clonotype is large. Its antigen is currently unknown. TCR alpha and beta CDR3 regions were amplified from RNA using iRepertoire nested multiplex PCR. Tissue mRNA or PBMC total RNA, about 85-400 ng, went into one-step reverse transcription and amplification. MiXCR was run by TCRdb on the multiplex PCR reads, yielding one entry per CDR3 protein. The data contain about 10,000 distinct CDR3 sequences, under 65% of them seen just once; the ten biggest clones take up more than 20%. Germline CDR1 is MNHNS and CDR2 is SASEGT. The length of the CDR3 is 16 residues. V gave up 4 bases and J gave up 4 bases; unmatched junction bases: 6.

The V call is TRBV6-1, the J call TRBJ2-3, with 12 bases fitting TRBD2. The sequencing input was glioma tissue, nonneoplastic brain tissue, or PBMCs (not recorded which). This receptor was obtained from a human donor with low-grade glioma or glioblastoma, undergoing nonglioma brain surgery, or in good health (not recorded which). This CDR3 is CASSAILAGGSDTQYF. Written as DNA, the CDR3 is TGTGCCAGCAGTGCCATACTAGCGGGAGGTTCAGATACGCAGTATTTT.